The 22 T cell receptor beta chains reported below all come from one sample, sequenced in a study of T cell changes during pregnancy in multiple sclerosis. TCRdb keeps only in-frame clones here, not all; method: immunoSEQ multiplex PCR. The profile covers about 39,000 clones, with roughly 93% appearing a single time and about 0.33% taken by the ten largest. The sample consisted of CD4+ T cells from peripheral blood mononuclear cells, taken after pregnancy. The receptors were gathered from a female donor with multiple sclerosis, enrolled in a pregnancy study.

The chain has TRBV19 and TRBJ1-1; D gene ambiguous. The CDR3 is 14 residues long. CDR1 LNHDA and CDR2 SQIVND come from the germline V gene (reference sequence). Trimming took 0 bases from V and 10 from J, leaving 15 bases between them. DNA of the CDR3: TGTGCCAGTAGTATAGACCGGGGAGCCCGGGCAGCTTTCTTT. It translates to CASSIDRGARAAFF. Supplemented by reference TRBV19 and TRBJ1-1, the full variable domain reads DGGITQSPKYLFRKEGQNVTLSCEQNLNHDAMYWYRQDPGQGLRLIYYSQIVNDFQKGDIAEGYSVSREKKESFPLTVTSAQKNPTAFYLCASSIDRGARAAFFGQGTRLTVV.

The rearrangement uses TRBV5-1 and TRBJ2-5; tentatively, D is TRBD1 (5 bases). The V gene's germline CDR1 is SGHRS and CDR2 YFSETQ. CDR3 length equals 14 residues. The V end lost 3 bases, the J end lost 6 bases, and 15 bases lay between the germline ends. CDR3 sequence: CASSSDTIEKTQYF. Written as DNA, the CDR3 is TGCGCCAGCAGCTCGGACACTATCGAGAAGACCCAGTACTTC. The full variable domain, in which reference TRBV5-1 and TRBJ2-5 provide the parts outside the CDR3, is KAGVTQTPRYLIKTRGQQVTLSCSPISGHRSVSWYQQTPGQGLQFLFEYFSETQRNKGNFPGRFSGRQFSNSRSEMNVSTLELGDSALYLCASSSDTIEKTQYFGPGTRLLVL.

The J gene is TRBJ2-6, the V gene TRBV14; 9 bases agree with TRBD1. The germline CDR1 and CDR2 sequences are SGHDN and FVKESK. V lost 1 base and J lost 4; bases outside the gene matches: 5. This CDR3 comprises 17 residues. CDR3 DNA: TGTGCCAGCAGCCAAGGGACAGGGGTGACAGGGGCCAACGTCCTGACTTTC. This sequence encodes CASSQGTGVTGANVLTF.

V is TRBV4-1 and J is TRBJ2-1, with 10 bases fitting TRBD2. This CDR3 spans 18 amino acids. With 1 base clipped from V and 9 bases from J, the junction kept 15 bases outside the gene matches. Germline CDR1 reads MGHRA; CDR2 reads YSYEKL. The CDR3 coding sequence is TGCGCCAGCAGCCAAGTGGGTATTAGCGGGGGGAGAGGGGGTGAGCAGTTCTTC. It encodes CASSQVGISGGRGGEQFF.

V and J are TRBV9 and TRBJ1-5, with D maybe TRBD1 (5 bases). The V and J ends lost 2 bases and 6 bases respectively, with 15 bases between them. Per germline, CDR1 SGDLS and CDR2 YYNGEE. This CDR3 comprises 15 residues. In DNA, the CDR3 is TGTGCCAGCAGCGTGGGACCTGGGGGGGTTCAGCCCCAGCATTTT. Its protein product is CASSVGPGGVQPQHF. Full variable domain (missing parts from reference TRBV9 and TRBJ1-5): DSGVTQTPKHLITATGQRVTLRCSPRSGDLSVYWYQQSLDQGLQFLIQYYNGEERAKGNILERFSAQQFPDLHSELNLSSLELGDSALYFCASSVGPGGVQPQHFGDGTRLSIL.

This chain joins TRBV7-3 and TRBJ2-4, with a tentative D call TRBD2 (6 bases). Germline-derived CDR1 and CDR2 are SGHTA and FQGTGA. Trimming pared 0 bases from V and 0 bases from J, leaving 33 bases between. The CDR3 is 24 amino acids. CDR3: CASSLTGTLPSSETRSVAKNIQYF. The CDR3 DNA is TGTGCCAGCAGCTTAACGGGGACTCTCCCCAGTTCGGAAACCCGCTCAGTAGCCAAAAACATTCAGTACTTC. Based on the CDR3 plus reference TRBV7-3 and TRBJ2-4, the full variable domain is GAGVSQTPSNKVTEKGKYVELRCDPISGHTALYWYRQSLGQGPEFLIYFQGTGAADDSGLPNDRFFAVRPEGSVSTLKIQRTERGDSAVYLCASSLTGTLPSSETRSVAKNIQYFGAGTRLSVL.

J is TRBJ2-1 and V is TRBV7-3; D is perhaps TRBD2 (5 bases). Deletions cut 1 base from V and 10 bases from J, with 11 bases between. The germline V gene has CDR1 SGHTA and CDR2 FQGTGA. The CDR3 totals 13 residues. CDR3 sequence reads: CASSLSGSGEQFF. The DNA of the CDR3 is TGTGCCAGCAGCTTAAGTGGTTCGGGAGAGCAGTTCTTC.

The chain carries TRBV5-4 and TRBJ1-4; D may be TRBD1 (5 bases). The CDR3 extends over 15 amino acids. Germline values: CDR1 SGHNT, CDR2 YYREEE (reference sequence). V was shortened by 7 bases and J by 0 bases, with 13 bases between the two germline ends. The CDR3: CASRAGGTTNEKLFF. As DNA, the CDR3 is TGTGCCAGCCGCGCGGGGGGAACAACTAATGAAAAACTGTTTTTT.

This chain links TRBV9 with TRBJ2-1; D unresolved. This CDR3 has 14 amino acids. Germline V gene data show CDR1 as SGDLS and CDR2 as YYNGEE. Between the trimmed V and J ends, which lost 0 bases and 5 bases, there was a span of 9 bases. Written as DNA, the CDR3 is TGTGCCAGCAGCGTAGTAGGAACTAACAATGAGCAGTTCTTC. It translates to CASSVVGTNNEQFF.

This clone was found a few times. The V call is TRBV9, the J call TRBJ1-1; TRBD1 might be the D (6 bases). From germline, CDR1 is SGDLS and CDR2 YYNGEE. Trimming removed 0 bases from V and 8 bases from J, with 17 bases in between. The length of the CDR3 is 15 residues. The CDR3 DNA follows: TGTGCCAGCAGCGTAGAGGGGGATATATACGCAGAAGCTTTCTTT. Its protein is CASSVEGDIYAEAFF.

This chain joins TRBV5-6 and TRBJ1-3, with 11 positions matching TRBD1. The germline V gene has CDR1 SGHDT and CDR2 YYEEEE. The CDR3 has 18 amino acids. After removal of 0 bases from V and 0 bases from J, the junction contained 5 bases not matched to a gene. CDR3 sequence: CASSLDGQGALSGNTIYF. DNA for the CDR3: TGTGCCAGCAGCTTGGATGGACAGGGGGCCCTCTCTGGAAACACCATATATTTT.

The rearrangement joins TRBV6-5 to TRBJ2-7, with TRBD1 as a possible D gene (6 bases). CDR1 is MNHEY and CDR2 is SVGAGI in the germline V gene. The CDR3 has 12 residues. Trimming cost V 4 bases and J 2 bases, with 6 bases left between them. CDR3 sequence (DNA): TGTGCCAGCAGTTGGGACACCTACGAGCAGTACTTC. It is translated as CASSWDTYEQYF.

This clone has just one count. J is TRBJ2-5 and V is TRBV7-6; no firm D call. With 5 bases removed from V and 0 bases from J, the gap between germline ends came to 16 bases. CDR3 length: 16 amino acids. CDR1 is SGHVS, CDR2 FNYEAQ, per germline. As DNA, the CDR3 is TGTGCCAGCAGCCTACCCGGTGGCAGGCACCAAGAGACCCAGTACTTC. Protein sequence: CASSLPGGRHQETQYF.

The chain has TRBV2 and TRBJ1-3; the D gene is possibly TRBD1 (6 bases). Per germline, CDR1 SNHLY and CDR2 FYNNEI. Trimming took 6 bases from V and 2 from J, leaving 14 bases between them. The CDR3 is 15 amino acids. Here the CDR3 DNA reads TGTGCCAGCAGGACCGGGACAATTACTGGAAACACCATATATTTT. Its translation: CASRTGTITGNTIYF.

The chain joins TRBV5-1 to TRBJ1-6; the D gene is possibly TRBD1 (5 bases). V was trimmed by 4 bases and J by 7 bases, leaving 18 bases between them. The germline V gene encodes CDR1 SGHRS and CDR2 YFSETQ. The CDR3 sequence is 16 residues long. CDR3 coding DNA: TGCGCCAGCAGCACCGGACTCGGGGGGAGAAATTCACCCCTCCACTTT. Protein product: CASSTGLGGRNSPLHF.

The chain uses TRBV4-1 and TRBJ2-1; 7 bases match TRBD1. The CDR3 runs to 16 residues. V shed 2 bases, J shed 10 bases, and the junction held 14 bases outside the gene matches. In germline, CDR1 is MGHRA, CDR2 YSYEKL. CDR3 region: CASSQIEVVGGREQFF. The DNA of the CDR3 is TGCGCCAGCAGCCAAATTGAAGTGGTAGGGGGCCGCGAGCAGTTCTTC.

This clone has a single count. The germline gene is not matched at one end of the junction; a read error may be the cause. The chain recombines TRBV7-7 with TRBJ2-2, with D maybe TRBD1 (6 bases). Germline V gene data show CDR1 as SSHAT and CDR2 as FNYEAQ (reference sequence). CDR3 length: 16 residues. The CDR3 region is CASSLGTGNRAGELFF. The CDR3 DNA reads TGTGCTAGCAGCTTGGGCACAGGGAATCGAGCCGGGGAGCTGTTTTTT.

J is TRBJ1-1 and V is TRBV7-9, with 8 bases identical to TRBD1. V was pared by 1 base and J by 3 bases, with 7 bases of the junction left unmatched. CDR3 size: 16 residues. Per the germline V gene, CDR1 is SEHNR and CDR2 is FQNEAQ (reference sequence). The chain's CDR3 is CASSLGWQGAYTEAFF. For the CDR3, the DNA is TGTGCCAGCAGCTTAGGGTGGCAGGGGGCGTACACTGAAGCTTTCTTT.

V usage is TRBV4-1 and J usage is TRBJ2-7, with TRBD2 as a possible D gene (7 bases). CDR1 and CDR2 (germline): MGHRA, YSYEKL. The V gene lost 2 bases and the J gene lost 3 bases, with 20 bases spanning the gap. The CDR3 loop spans 17 amino acids. The CDR3 region is CASSQPRGGGAGYEQYF. The DNA of the CDR3 is TGCGCCAGCAGCCAACCTAGAGGCGGGGGCGCCGGCTACGAGCAGTACTTC.

The chain is built from TRBV30 and TRBJ1-5; D gene unclear. The CDR3 extends over 14 amino acids. Deletions cut 1 base from V and 7 bases from J, with 14 bases between. Germline lookup yields CDR1 GTSNPN and CDR2 SVGIG (reference sequence). The CDR3 DNA reads TGTGCCTGGAGTGGACTGGCCGCCGGGCAGCCCCAGCATTTT. Translated: CAWSGLAAGQPQHF.

The chain recombines TRBV6-5 with TRBJ2-7; 13 bases are a match to TRBD2. Germline CDR1 reads MNHEY; CDR2 reads SVGAGI. CDR3 length: 15 amino acids. V shed 5 bases and J 4 bases; nucleotides not matched to a gene: 5. The CDR3 DNA reads TGTGCCAGCAGTCGACCGGGACTAGCGGGGTACGAGCAGTACTTC. It specifies CASSRPGLAGYEQYF.

This chain links TRBV6-1 with TRBJ1-2, with D possibly being TRBD1 (5 bases). The CDR3 has 13 amino acids. CDR1 and CDR2 from the germline V gene are MNHNS and SASEGT. V gave up 2 bases and J gave up 3 bases, with 7 bases separating them. The DNA for the CDR3 is TGTGCCAGCAGTGAACAGGGTCACTATGGCTACACCTTC. Translating it yields CASSEQGHYGYTF.